The 21 T cell receptor beta chains reported below all come from one sample, sequenced in a study of blood T cell repertoires in COVID-19. Libraries were prepared by immunoSEQ multiplex PCR; TCRdb keeps only in-frame clonotypes and omits some of them. The sample shows around 180,000 clones, approximately 85% of them seen only once. The source material was peripheral blood. All receptors derive from a woman older than 75 with acute or convalescent COVID-19.

This CDR3 is CASRARGRSSTDTQYF. DNA for the CDR3: TGTGCCAGCAGGGCCCGAGGGCGGAGCAGCACAGATACGCAGTATTTT. V usage is TRBV2 and J usage is TRBJ2-3; the D gene is possibly TRBD2 (5 bases). This CDR3 is 16 amino acids long. Trimming took off 6 bases at V and 0 bases at J, with 16 bases between the two ends. The germline V gene encodes CDR1 SNHLY and CDR2 FYNNEI.

This chain connects TRBV6-1 to TRBJ1-5, with 7 nucleotides matching TRBD1. Germline V gene lookup returns CDR1 MNHNS and CDR2 SASEGT. V lost 0 bases, J lost 6 bases, and 5 bases stayed unmatched. The CDR3 extends over 15 amino acids. As DNA, the CDR3 is TGTGCCAGCAGTGAAGCTAAGGGGGCCGCTCAGCCCCAGCATTTT. Protein: CASSEAKGAAQPQHF.

The chain links TRBV9 to TRBJ1-5; D unresolved. This CDR3 is built from 15 residues. CDR1 SGDLS and CDR2 YYNGEE come from the germline V gene. V was clipped by 4 bases and J by 4 bases, with 15 bases between them. The CDR3 DNA sequence: TGTGCCAGCAGCCTCGGGCCAACGGGGAATCAGCCCCAGCATTTT. It specifies CASSLGPTGNQPQHF.

The CDR3 loop is CASSVDRTNYGYTF. CDR3 coding DNA: TGTGCCAGCAGCGTAGACAGGACAAACTATGGCTACACCTTC. This chain joins TRBV9 and TRBJ1-2, with a tentative D call TRBD1 (5 bases). The CDR3 extends over 14 amino acids. Germline lookup yields CDR1 SGDLS and CDR2 YYNGEE. Trimming took 0 bases from V and 2 from J, leaving 8 bases between them.

This clone was observed at least ten times. J is TRBJ1-3 and V is TRBV4-3, with 7 bases fitting TRBD1. After removal of 1 base from V and 0 bases from J, the junction contained 9 bases not matched to a gene. The CDR3 has 18 residues. Germline V gene data show CDR1 as LGHNA and CDR2 as YSLEER. The CDR3 loop reads CASSQVATGALSGNTIYF. The CDR3 DNA follows: TGCGCCAGCAGCCAAGTCGCCACAGGGGCCCTCTCTGGAAACACCATATATTTT.

This clone was counted a few times. The V gene is TRBV9, the J gene TRBJ2-1; 15 bases are a match to TRBD2. CDR3 size: 18 residues. The V segment lost 4 bases and the J segment 4 bases; nucleotides outside the gene matches: 9. Germline CDR1 SGDLS, CDR2 YYNGEE. In DNA form, the CDR3 reads TGTGCCAGCAGCCCAACCCTGGGACTAGCGGGAGGTTACAATGAGCAGTTCTTC. Its translation is CASSPTLGLAGGYNEQFF.

J is TRBJ2-2 and V is TRBV9; 7 nucleotides align to TRBD1. Germline CDR1 SGDLS, CDR2 YYNGEE. CDR3 length equals 17 residues. V shed 3 bases, J shed 0 bases, and the junction held 8 bases outside the gene matches. CDR3 nucleotides: TGTGCCAGCAGCGGCACAGGGGCAATTACGAACACCGGGGAGCTGTTTTTT. Translating gives CASSGTGAITNTGELFF.

V is TRBV23-1 and J is TRBJ2-2; 8 nucleotides agree with TRBD1. TRBV23-1 is recorded as an ORF, its role being uncertain. V trimming: 2 bases; J trimming: 0 bases; junction bases outside the gene matches: 8. This CDR3 spans 18 amino acids. As DNA, the CDR3 is TGCGCCAGCAGTCAACCTGACAGGGGAAAATCGAACACCGGGGAGCTGTTTTTT. It yields the protein CASSQPDRGKSNTGELFF.

J is TRBJ2-1 and V is TRBV24-1, with D perhaps TRBD2 (5 bases). Germline CDR1 reads KGHDR; CDR2 reads SFDVKD. V was cut by 3 bases and J by 0 bases, with 14 bases left in between. The CDR3 sequence is 17 residues long. The CDR3 protein is CATSDPNGGSSYNEQFF. As DNA, the CDR3 is TGTGCCACCAGTGATCCAAACGGAGGAAGCTCCTACAATGAGCAGTTCTTC.

This clone was counted between two and nine times. The chain links TRBV29-1 to TRBJ1-5, with D possibly being TRBD1 (5 bases). The CDR3 has 15 amino acids. The germline V gene has CDR1 SQVTM and CDR2 ANQGSEA. V was trimmed by 4 bases and J by 2 bases, leaving 15 bases between them. In DNA form, the CDR3 reads TGCAGCGTTGGCGGGGATGGGGGTGGCAATCAGCCCCAGCATTTT. This gives the protein CSVGGDGGGNQPQHF. Filled out from reference TRBV29-1 and TRBJ1-5, the complete variable domain reads SAVISQKPSRDICQRGTSLTIQCQVDSQVTMMFWYRQQPGQSLTLIATANQGSEATYESGFVIDKFPISRPNLTFSTLTVSNMSPEDSSIYLCSVGGDGGGNQPQHFGDGTRLSIL.

J is TRBJ1-1 and V is TRBV30, with a tentative D call TRBD1 (6 bases). The CDR3 loop spans 12 amino acids. Germline V gene lookup returns CDR1 GTSNPN and CDR2 SVGIG (reference sequence). V dropped 2 bases and J dropped 4 bases, with 8 bases sitting between them. The CDR3 DNA follows: TGTGCCTGGAGTAGGGGGGGCACTGAAGCTTTCTTT. Translated: CAWSRGGTEAFF.

The rearrangement links TRBV29-1 to TRBJ2-7; 15 bases fit TRBD2. Germline loops: CDR1 SQVTM, CDR2 ANQGSEA. CDR3 length: 14 residues. The trim removed 6 bases at V and 4 bases at J, leaving 4 bases unmatched. In nucleotides, the CDR3 is TGCAGCGTGTCCGGACTAGCGGGAGGGTACGAGCAGTACTTC. Translating gives CSVSGLAGGYEQYF.

The rearrangement joins TRBV19 to TRBJ1-2; D may be TRBD1 (5 bases). This CDR3 is 14 amino acids long. Trimming stripped 0 bases from V and 4 bases from J, with 9 bases between. Germline V gives CDR1 LNHDA, CDR2 SQIVND (reference sequence). The CDR3 nucleotides read TGTGCCAGTAGTATAGAGACAGCACTCTATGGCTACACCTTC. The encoded protein is CASSIETALYGYTF.

This chain joins TRBV4-1 and TRBJ1-1; D is unclear. V was trimmed by 0 bases and J by 10 bases, leaving 9 bases between them. The germline gives CDR1 MGHRA, CDR2 YSYEKL. The CDR3 is made up of 12 amino acids. The CDR3 is CASSQDHTSAFF. As DNA, the CDR3 is TGCGCCAGCAGCCAAGATCACACCTCAGCTTTCTTT.

The rearrangement joins TRBV4-1 to TRBJ1-2; 9 nucleotides agree with TRBD1. V shed 1 base, J shed 8 bases, and the junction held 8 bases outside the gene matches. Germline values: CDR1 MGHRA, CDR2 YSYEKL. The CDR3 runs 15 residues. The DNA for the CDR3 is TGCGCCAGCAGCCAAGGCGTGACAGGGGGTCGGGGCTACACCTTC. Protein: CASSQGVTGGRGYTF.

The V call is TRBV7-2, the J call TRBJ2-7; tentatively, D is TRBD1 (5 bases). The CDR3 is 15 amino acids. Trimming stripped 2 bases from V and 1 base from J, with 12 bases between. CDR1 and CDR2 (germline): SGHTA, FQGNSA. For the CDR3, the DNA is TGTGCCAGCAGCTTATTCCAGGGCAGGTCCTACGAGCAGTACTTC. Amino acids: CASSLFQGRSYEQYF.

The chain joins TRBV5-1 to TRBJ2-1; TRBD2 aligns across 15 bases. Trimming took 7 bases from V and 4 from J; bases not matched to a gene: 3. This CDR3 is built from 15 residues. Germline V lookup: CDR1 SGHRS, CDR2 YFSETQ. The chain's CDR3 is CASGTSGGYYNEQFF. Here the CDR3 DNA reads TGCGCCAGCGGGACTAGCGGGGGGTATTACAATGAGCAGTTCTTC.

The rearrangement uses TRBV13 and TRBJ2-1; TRBD2 aligns across 10 bases. The germline CDR1 and CDR2 sequences are PRHDT and FYEKMQ (reference sequence). This CDR3 spans 17 amino acids. With 0 bases clipped from V and 2 bases from J, the junction kept 4 bases outside the gene matches. The CDR3 sequence: CASSLGLAGRPYNEQFF. The CDR3 DNA sequence: TGTGCCAGCAGCTTAGGACTAGCGGGAAGGCCCTACAATGAGCAGTTCTTC.

The chain employs TRBV29-1 and TRBJ1-5, with TRBD1 as a possible D gene (6 bases). The germline gives CDR1 SQVTM, CDR2 ANQGSEA. The CDR3 consists of 13 residues. V gave up 4 bases and J gave up 3 bases, with 10 bases separating them. The CDR3 sequence is CSVGGGVNQPQHF. CDR3 nucleotide sequence: TGCAGCGTTGGAGGGGGAGTCAATCAGCCCCAGCATTTT.

This sequence joins TRBV19 and TRBJ2-7, with TRBD2 identical over 9 bases. V lost 6 bases to trimming and J lost 6 bases; unmatched junction nucleotides: 12. Germline V CDR1 and CDR2: LNHDA, SQIVND (reference sequence). CDR3 length: 15 amino acids. The CDR3 spells CASRGRGGRVAEQYF. The CDR3, as DNA: TGTGCCAGTAGAGGAAGAGGCGGGAGGGTGGCCGAGCAGTACTTC. The whole variable domain, filled in from reference TRBV19 and TRBJ2-7, reads DGGITQSPKYLFRKEGQNVTLSCEQNLNHDAMYWYRQDPGQGLRLIYYSQIVNDFQKGDIAEGYSVSREKKESFPLTVTSAQKNPTAFYLCASRGRGGRVAEQYFGPGTRLTVT.

The chain recombines TRBV27 with TRBJ1-2, with D maybe TRBD1 (5 bases). The V and J ends lost 3 bases and 4 bases respectively, with 12 bases between them. CDR3 length: 14 residues. CDR1 and CDR2 (germline): MNHEY, SMNVEV (reference sequence). DNA for the CDR3: TGTGCCAGCAGTTTTAGGGGTTCGGGCTATGGCTACACCTTC. Its translation is CASSFRGSGYGYTF.